Below, 9 T cell receptor beta chains from the same sample are listed, as sequenced in a study of T cells in narcolepsy. Data came from immunoSEQ multiplex PCR; TCRdb stores just in-frame clones and leaves some out. The sample yields tens of thousands of clones, approximately 81% seen once. Source material: memory (CD45RA-) CD4+ T cells from blood. These receptors originate from a human donor in good health.

The chain carries TRBV5-8 and TRBJ2-1; 14 positions agree with TRBD2. This CDR3 has 18 amino acids. Germline V gene sequence: CDR1 SGHTS, CDR2 YDEGEE. J gave up 3 bases and V 3 bases, and 8 bases lay outside the gene matches. Here the CDR3 DNA reads TGTGCCAGCAGCTCCCCAAAGACTAGCGGGGGGGTCTACAATGAGCAGTTCTTC. Translating it yields CASSSPKTSGGVYNEQFF.

The chain combines TRBV6-5 with TRBJ1-5, with TRBD1 identical over 7 bases. Germline CDR1 MNHEY, CDR2 SVGAGI. The CDR3 contains 15 residues. Trimming at V came to 5 bases and at J to 4 bases, leaving 8 bases not matched to a gene. CDR3 amino acids: CASSPFGQANQPQHF. The CDR3 DNA reads TGTGCCAGCAGTCCTTTTGGACAGGCGAATCAGCCCCAGCATTTT.

V and J are TRBV5-1 and TRBJ2-5; no firm D call. Germline V gives CDR1 SGHRS, CDR2 YFSETQ. V was pared by 4 bases and J by 2 bases, with 9 bases between. This CDR3 is 13 amino acids long. CDR3 residues: CASSRQVQETQYF. In DNA form, the CDR3 reads TGCGCCAGCAGCCGGCAGGTACAAGAGACCCAGTACTTC. Filled out from reference TRBV5-1 and TRBJ2-5, the complete variable domain reads KAGVTQTPRYLIKTRGQQVTLSCSPISGHRSVSWYQQTPGQGLQFLFEYFSETQRNKGNFPGRFSGRQFSNSRSEMNVSTLELGDSALYLCASSRQVQETQYFGPGTRLLVL.

This rearrangement joins TRBV7-2 to TRBJ1-5, with 7 bases aligning to TRBD1. CDR3 size: 16 residues. From germline, CDR1 is SGHTA and CDR2 FQGNSA. Trimming at V came to 5 bases and at J to 2 bases, leaving 9 bases not matched to a gene. CDR3 bases: TGTGCCAGCAGCCCAGGGGGGTCACGGGGCAATCAGCCCCAGCATTTT. The encoded protein is CASSPGGSRGNQPQHF.

This rearrangement joins TRBV4-1 to TRBJ2-5, with D possibly TRBD1 on 6 matching bases. V was shortened by 2 bases and J by 5 bases, with 18 bases between the two germline ends. In germline, CDR1 is MGHRA, CDR2 YSYEKL. The CDR3 spans 16 residues. The CDR3 coding sequence is TGCGCCAGCAGCCAAAACCGGGACAACTGGAAGGAGACCCAGTACTTC. Its protein is CASSQNRDNWKETQYF.

The chain employs TRBV5-4 and TRBJ1-2; the D is unclear. Trimming pared 4 bases from V and 4 bases from J, leaving 8 bases between. The CDR3 runs 12 residues. CDR1 and CDR2 (germline): SGHNT, YYREEE (reference sequence). The CDR3 DNA reads TGTGCCAGCAGCCCGGGAACCTATGGCTACACCTTC. Translating gives CASSPGTYGYTF.

J is TRBJ2-1 and V is TRBV15, with TRBD1 matching 7 bases. Looked up from germline, CDR1 is LNHNV and CDR2 is YYDKDF (reference sequence). The CDR3 totals 15 residues. Trimming took 1 base from V and 5 from J; bases not matched to a gene: 5. CDR3 sequence (DNA): TGTGCCACCAGCAGAGCCGGGACAGCTAACAATGAGCAGTTCTTC. Translation gives CATSRAGTANNEQFF.

CDR3 loop: CASSFRGGNSPLHF. The CDR3, as DNA: TGTGCCAGCAGTTTCAGGGGTGGGAATTCACCCCTCCACTTT. The rearrangement joins TRBV27 to TRBJ1-6, with TRBD1 as a possible D gene (6 bases). Germline assignment: CDR1 MNHEY and CDR2 SMNVEV (reference sequence). The CDR3 runs 14 residues. Trimming left V 3 bases short and J 7 bases short, with 10 bases between.

The chain couples TRBV7-9 to TRBJ1-5; no definite D call. Germline V gives CDR1 SEHNR, CDR2 FQNEAQ (reference sequence). This CDR3 has 15 residues. V lost 5 bases and J lost 4, with 15 bases in between. The chain's CDR3 is CASSPPIRLNQPQHF. The CDR3 region has the DNA TGTGCCAGCAGCCCCCCAATACGGTTAAATCAGCCCCAGCATTTT.